This T cell receptor beta chain derives from a study of control samples from healthy donors and cancer patients. The method was immunoSEQ multiplex PCR; TCRdb's version includes in-frame clones alone and lacks a portion of them. The sample consists of about 160,000 clones, over 95% of them appearing once. Germline trimming cut 1 base from V and 4 bases from J; bases unmatched to any gene: 4. CDR3 length: 16 residues. Per the germline V gene, CDR1 is LGHDT and CDR2 is YNNKEL (reference sequence). V is TRBV3-1 (or the pseudogene TRBV3-2) and J is TRBJ1-6; 7 nucleotides agree with TRBD1. This TCR was sampled from a woman between 25 and 40 years old in good health. The source material was blood. The CDR3 sequence: CASSQVPGGYNSPLHF. The CDR3 DNA reads as TGTGCCAGCAGCCAAGTTCCAGGGGGGTATAATTCACCCCTCCACTTT.